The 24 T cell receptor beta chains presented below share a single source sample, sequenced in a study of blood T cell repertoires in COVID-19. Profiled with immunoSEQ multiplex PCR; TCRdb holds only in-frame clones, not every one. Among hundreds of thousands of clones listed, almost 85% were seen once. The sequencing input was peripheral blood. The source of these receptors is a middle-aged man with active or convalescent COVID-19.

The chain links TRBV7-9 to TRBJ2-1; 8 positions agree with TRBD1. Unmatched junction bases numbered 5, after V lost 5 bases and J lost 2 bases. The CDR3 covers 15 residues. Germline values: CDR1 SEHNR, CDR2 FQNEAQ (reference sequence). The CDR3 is CASSARDRPYNEQFF. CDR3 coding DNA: TGTGCCAGCAGCGCCCGGGACAGGCCCTACAATGAGCAGTTCTTC.

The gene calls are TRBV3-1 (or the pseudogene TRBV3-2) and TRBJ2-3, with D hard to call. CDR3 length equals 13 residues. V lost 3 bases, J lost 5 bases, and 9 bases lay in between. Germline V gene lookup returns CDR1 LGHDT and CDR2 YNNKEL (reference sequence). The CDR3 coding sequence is TGTGCCAGCAGCCATCTAAGAGGAGATACGCAGTATTTT. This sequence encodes CASSHLRGDTQYF.

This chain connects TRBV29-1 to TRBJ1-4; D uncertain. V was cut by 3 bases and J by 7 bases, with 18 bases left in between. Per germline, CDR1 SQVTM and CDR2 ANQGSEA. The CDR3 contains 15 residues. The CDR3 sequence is CSVDEGSGVGEKLFF. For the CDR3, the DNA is TGCAGCGTTGACGAAGGAAGCGGGGTGGGTGAAAAACTGTTTTTT.

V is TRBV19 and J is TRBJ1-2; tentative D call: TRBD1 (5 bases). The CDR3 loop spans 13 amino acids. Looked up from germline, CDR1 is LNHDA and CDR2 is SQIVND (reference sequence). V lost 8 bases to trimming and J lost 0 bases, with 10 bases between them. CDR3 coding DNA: TGTGCCAGTCGGCCGGGGGCTAACTATGGCTACACCTTC. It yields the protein CASRPGANYGYTF.

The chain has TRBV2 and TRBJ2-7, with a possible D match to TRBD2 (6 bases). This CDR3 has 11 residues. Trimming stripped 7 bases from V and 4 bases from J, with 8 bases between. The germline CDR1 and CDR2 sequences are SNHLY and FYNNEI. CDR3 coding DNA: TGTGCCAGCACTCGGGAGTACGAGCAGTACTTC. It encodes CASTREYEQYF.

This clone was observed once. Here the CDR3 DNA reads TGTGCCATCAGAACAGGGGCAGATCAGCCCCAGCATTTT. Residues: CAIRTGADQPQHF. The V call is TRBV10-3, the J call TRBJ1-5; 7 nucleotides align to TRBD1. The CDR3 has 13 amino acids. Trimming at V came to 6 bases and at J to 5 bases, leaving 4 bases not matched to a gene. The germline V gene has CDR1 ENHRY and CDR2 SYGVKD.

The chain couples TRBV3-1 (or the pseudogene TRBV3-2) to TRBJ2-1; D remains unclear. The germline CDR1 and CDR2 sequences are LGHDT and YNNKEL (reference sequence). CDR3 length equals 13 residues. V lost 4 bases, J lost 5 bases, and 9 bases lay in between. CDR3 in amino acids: CASSPLPDNEQFF. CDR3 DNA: TGTGCCAGCAGCCCCCTCCCAGACAATGAGCAGTTCTTC.

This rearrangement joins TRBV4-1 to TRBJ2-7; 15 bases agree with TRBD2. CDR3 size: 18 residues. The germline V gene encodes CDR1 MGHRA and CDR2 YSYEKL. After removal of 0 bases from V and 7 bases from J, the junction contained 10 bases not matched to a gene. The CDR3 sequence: CASSQEPGLAGGLGEQYF. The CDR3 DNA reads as TGCGCCAGCAGCCAAGAACCAGGACTAGCGGGAGGGTTGGGGGAGCAGTACTTC.

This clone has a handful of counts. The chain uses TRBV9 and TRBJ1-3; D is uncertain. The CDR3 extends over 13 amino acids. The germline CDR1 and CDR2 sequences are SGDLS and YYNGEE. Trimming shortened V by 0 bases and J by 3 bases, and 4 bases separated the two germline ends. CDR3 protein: CASSVDGGNTIYF. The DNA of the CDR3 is TGTGCCAGCAGCGTAGACGGTGGAAACACCATATATTTT.

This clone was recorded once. DNA of the CDR3: TGTGCCAGCAGCCAAGGGGTGGTGAACACAAGACAGCGCCTGAGAGAGACCCAGTACTTC. Residues: CASSQGVVNTRQRLRETQYF. The rearrangement joins TRBV3-1 (or the pseudogene TRBV3-2) to TRBJ2-5; a weak D match, TRBD1 (5 bases). Trimming took off 1 base at V and 4 bases at J, with 28 bases between the two ends. In germline, CDR1 is LGHDT, CDR2 YNNKEL (reference sequence). The CDR3 contains 20 residues.

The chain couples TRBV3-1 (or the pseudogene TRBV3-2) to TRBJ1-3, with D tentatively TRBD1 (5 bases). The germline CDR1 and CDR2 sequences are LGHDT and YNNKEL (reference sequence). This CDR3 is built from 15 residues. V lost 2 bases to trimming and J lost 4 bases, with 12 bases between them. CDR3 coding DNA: TGTGCCAGCAGCCAACTTTTAGGGGCAGGAAACACCATATATTTT. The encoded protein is CASSQLLGAGNTIYF.

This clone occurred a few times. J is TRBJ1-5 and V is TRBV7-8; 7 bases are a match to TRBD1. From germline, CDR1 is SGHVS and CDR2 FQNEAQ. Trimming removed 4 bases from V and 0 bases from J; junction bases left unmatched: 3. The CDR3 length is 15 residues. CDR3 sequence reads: CASSSDRFSNQPQHF. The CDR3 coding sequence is TGTGCCAGCAGCTCGGACAGGTTTAGCAATCAGCCCCAGCATTTT.

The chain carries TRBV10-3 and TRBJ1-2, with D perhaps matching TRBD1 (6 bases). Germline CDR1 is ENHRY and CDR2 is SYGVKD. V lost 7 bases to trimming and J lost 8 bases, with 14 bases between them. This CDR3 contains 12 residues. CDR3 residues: CAINPPGEGYTF. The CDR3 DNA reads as TGTGCCATCAACCCCCCAGGGGAAGGCTACACCTTC.

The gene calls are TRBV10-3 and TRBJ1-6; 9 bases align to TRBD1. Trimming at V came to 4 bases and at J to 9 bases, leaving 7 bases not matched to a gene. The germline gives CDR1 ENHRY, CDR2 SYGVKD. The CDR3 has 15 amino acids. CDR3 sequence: CAISGADRGGSPLHF. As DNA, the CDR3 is TGTGCCATCAGTGGAGCCGACAGGGGGGGTTCACCCCTCCACTTT.

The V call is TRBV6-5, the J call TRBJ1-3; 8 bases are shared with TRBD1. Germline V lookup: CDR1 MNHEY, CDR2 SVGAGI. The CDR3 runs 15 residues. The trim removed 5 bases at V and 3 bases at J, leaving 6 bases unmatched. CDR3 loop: CASSPRGRGGNTIYF. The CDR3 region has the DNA TGTGCCAGCAGTCCCAGGGGGCGCGGTGGAAACACCATATATTTT.

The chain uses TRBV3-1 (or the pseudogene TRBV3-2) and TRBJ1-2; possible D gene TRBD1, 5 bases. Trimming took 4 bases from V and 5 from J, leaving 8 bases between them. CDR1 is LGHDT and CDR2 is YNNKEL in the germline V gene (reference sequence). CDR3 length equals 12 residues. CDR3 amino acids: CASSLAGYGYTF. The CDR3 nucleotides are TGTGCCAGCAGCCTTGCAGGGTATGGCTACACCTTC.

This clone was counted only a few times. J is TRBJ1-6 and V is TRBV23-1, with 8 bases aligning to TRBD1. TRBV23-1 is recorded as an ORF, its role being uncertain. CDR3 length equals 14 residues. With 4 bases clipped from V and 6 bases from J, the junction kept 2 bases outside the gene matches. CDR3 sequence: CASSLGQANSPLHF. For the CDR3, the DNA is TGCGCCAGCAGTCTGGGACAGGCTAATTCACCCCTCCACTTT.

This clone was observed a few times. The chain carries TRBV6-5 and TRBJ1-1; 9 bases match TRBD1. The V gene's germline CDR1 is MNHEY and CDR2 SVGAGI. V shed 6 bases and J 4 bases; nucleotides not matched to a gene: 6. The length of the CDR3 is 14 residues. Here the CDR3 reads CASSLGQGITEAFF. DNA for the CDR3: TGTGCCAGCAGCTTAGGACAGGGGATCACTGAAGCTTTCTTT.

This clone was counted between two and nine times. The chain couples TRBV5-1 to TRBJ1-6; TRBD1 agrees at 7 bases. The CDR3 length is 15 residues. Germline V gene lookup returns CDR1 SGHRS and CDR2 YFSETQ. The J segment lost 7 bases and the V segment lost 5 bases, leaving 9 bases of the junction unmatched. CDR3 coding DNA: TGCGCCAGCAGACAAGCCGGGACAGCCAATTCACCCCTCCACTTT. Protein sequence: CASRQAGTANSPLHF.

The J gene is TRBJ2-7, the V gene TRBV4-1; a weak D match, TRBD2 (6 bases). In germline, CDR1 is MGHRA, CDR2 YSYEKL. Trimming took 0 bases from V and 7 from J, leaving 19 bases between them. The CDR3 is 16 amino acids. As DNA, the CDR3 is TGCGCCAGCAGCCAAGATGAGGGGCTAGCGACGTATGAGCAGTACTTC. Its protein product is CASSQDEGLATYEQYF.

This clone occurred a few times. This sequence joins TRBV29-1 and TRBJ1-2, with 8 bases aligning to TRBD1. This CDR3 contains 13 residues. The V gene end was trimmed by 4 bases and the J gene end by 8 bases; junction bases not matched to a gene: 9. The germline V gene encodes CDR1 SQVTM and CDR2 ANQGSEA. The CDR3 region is CSVVGTGPWGYTF. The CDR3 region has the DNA TGCAGCGTTGTAGGGACAGGCCCGTGGGGCTACACCTTC.

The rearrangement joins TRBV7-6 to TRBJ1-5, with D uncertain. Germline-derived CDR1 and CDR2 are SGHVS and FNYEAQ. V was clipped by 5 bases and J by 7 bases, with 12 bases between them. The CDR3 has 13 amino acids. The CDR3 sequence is CASSPRPGQPQHF. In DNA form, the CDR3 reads TGTGCCAGCAGCCCCCGACCGGGGCAGCCCCAGCATTTT.

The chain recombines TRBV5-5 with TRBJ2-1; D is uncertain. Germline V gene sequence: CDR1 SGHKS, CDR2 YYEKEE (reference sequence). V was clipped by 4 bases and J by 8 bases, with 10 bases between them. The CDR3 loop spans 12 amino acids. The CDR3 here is CASSLIRDEQFF. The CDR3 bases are TGTGCCAGCAGCCTCATCCGGGATGAGCAGTTCTTC.

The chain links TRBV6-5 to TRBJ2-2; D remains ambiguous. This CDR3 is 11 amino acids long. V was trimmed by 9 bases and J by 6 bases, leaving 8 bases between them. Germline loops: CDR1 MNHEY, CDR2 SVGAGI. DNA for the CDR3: TGTGCCAGTTCAGGTGCCGGGGAGCTGTTTTTT. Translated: CASSGAGELFF.